The 15 T cell receptor beta chains listed next were all sequenced from one sample in a study of T cell responses to AZD1222 COVID-19 vaccine. Produced via immunoSEQ multiplex PCR; TCRdb's table is partial and in-frame only. The repertoire holds roughly 100,000 clones, roughly 84% seen once, with 15% to 20% in the top ten. The material sequenced was peripheral blood, taken on day 0 of AZD1222 vaccination. Receptor source: an adult in good health.

V and J are TRBV6-5 and TRBJ2-7; D is uncertain. V shed 4 bases and J shed 7 bases, with 11 bases lying between them. Germline CDR1 is MNHEY and CDR2 is SVGAGI. The CDR3 runs 12 residues. The CDR3 bases are TGTGCCAGCAGTTCCCCCCTCCGTGAGCAGTACTTC. Translating it yields CASSSPLREQYF.

This chain joins TRBV5-5 and TRBJ2-1; D is uncertain. The CDR3 spans 10 residues. The V and J ends lost 0 bases and 12 bases respectively, with 4 bases between them. Germline CDR1 SGHKS, CDR2 YYEKEE (reference sequence). The CDR3 protein is CASSLGRQFF. The DNA of the CDR3 is TGTGCCAGCAGCTTGGGTAGGCAGTTCTTC.

V gene TRBV4-3 combines with J gene TRBJ2-2; TRBD2 might be the D (6 bases). This CDR3 is built from 16 residues. Germline-derived CDR1 and CDR2 are LGHNA and YSLEER. Between the trimmed V and J ends, which lost 4 bases and 0 bases, there was a span of 12 bases. The CDR3 spells CASSPGRGSNTGELFF. CDR3 DNA sequence: TGCGCCAGCAGCCCAGGACGGGGGTCGAACACCGGGGAGCTGTTTTTT.

The chain uses TRBV6-5 and TRBJ1-6, with TRBD1 as a possible D gene (5 bases). The V gene's germline CDR1 is MNHEY and CDR2 SVGAGI. This CDR3 region has 13 residues. V lost 7 bases to trimming and J lost 9 bases, with 13 bases between them. The CDR3 DNA reads TGTGCCAGCATCGAGACAGTCACTTCACCCCTCCACTTT. This translates into CASIETVTSPLHF.

This sequence joins TRBV30 and TRBJ1-5; D is unclear. Looked up from germline, CDR1 is GTSNPN and CDR2 is SVGIG (reference sequence). CDR3 size: 13 residues. V was shortened by 2 bases and J by 3 bases, with 8 bases between the two germline ends. Here the CDR3 reads CAWSPIPNQPQHF. For the CDR3, the DNA is TGTGCCTGGAGTCCCATCCCCAATCAGCCCCAGCATTTT.

The chain joins TRBV7-2 to TRBJ2-5; 14 bases fit TRBD2. The length of the CDR3 is 19 residues. V shed 1 base and J 5 bases; nucleotides not matched to a gene: 12. Germline V gene data show CDR1 as SGHTA and CDR2 as FQGNSA. CDR3 protein: CASSLVSGTSGSFRETQYF. CDR3 DNA: TGTGCCAGCAGCTTAGTTTCCGGGACTAGCGGGAGTTTTCGGGAGACCCAGTACTTC.

The rearrangement joins TRBV19 to TRBJ1-2, with a tentative D call TRBD1 (5 bases). This CDR3 is 13 amino acids long. In germline, CDR1 is LNHDA, CDR2 SQIVND (reference sequence). The V and J ends lost 4 bases and 3 bases respectively, with 9 bases between them. The CDR3 protein is CASSNYRYYGYTF. The CDR3 nucleotides are TGTGCCAGTAGTAACTACAGGTACTATGGCTACACCTTC.

This clone was found once. DNA of the CDR3: TGCGCCAGCAGCCAAGGCAGGAGCTCGGGCTACACCTTC. Its translation: CASSQGRSSGYTF. The chain couples TRBV4-1 to TRBJ1-2; D uncertain. The CDR3 has 13 amino acids. Germline loops: CDR1 MGHRA, CDR2 YSYEKL. V dropped 1 base and J dropped 8 bases, with 11 bases sitting between them.

As for this clone: An end of the junction differs from the germline gene, which may be a read error. V usage is TRBV15 and J usage is TRBJ1-1, with D possibly TRBD1 on 5 matching bases. This CDR3 comprises 14 residues. Germline values: CDR1 LNHNV, CDR2 YYDKDF (reference sequence). The CDR3 loop is CATGRVGGITEAFF. CDR3 DNA sequence: TGTGCCACCGGCAGGGTTGGCGGAATTACTGAAGCTTTCTTT.

The V and J genes are TRBV7-2 and TRBJ2-1; TRBD2 aligns across 10 bases. This CDR3 region has 15 residues. Looked up from germline, CDR1 is SGHTA and CDR2 is FQGNSA. V gave up 3 bases and J gave up 8 bases; unmatched junction bases: 7. The CDR3 bases are TGTGCCAGCAGCTTGGCAAGCGGGGGGGCTTATGAGCAGTTCTTC. Its translation: CASSLASGGAYEQFF.

The chain couples TRBV2 to TRBJ1-6; the D gene is possibly TRBD1 (5 bases). This CDR3 is 15 amino acids long. From germline, CDR1 is SNHLY and CDR2 FYNNEI. The V end lost 6 bases, the J end lost 5 bases, and 14 bases lay between the germline ends. As DNA, the CDR3 is TGTGCCAGCAGCTCCCAGGGCCACCATAATTCACCCCTCCACTTT. Translating gives CASSSQGHHNSPLHF.

This clone occurred once. The genes are TRBV19 and TRBJ1-1, with a tentative D call TRBD1 (6 bases). Trimming left V 0 bases short and J 0 bases short, with 8 bases between. CDR1 LNHDA and CDR2 SQIVND come from the germline V gene (reference sequence). This CDR3 is built from 15 residues. CDR3 loop: CASSIEGGMNTEAFF. CDR3 sequence (DNA): TGTGCCAGTAGTATAGAAGGGGGAATGAACACTGAAGCTTTCTTT.

The DNA of the CDR3 is TGTGCCACCAGGCCCAGTCAGGGGAACACCGGGGAGCTGTTTTTT. It encodes CATRPSQGNTGELFF. The chain carries TRBV24-1 and TRBJ2-2, with D tentatively TRBD1 (5 bases). The CDR3 totals 15 residues. From germline, CDR1 is KGHDR and CDR2 SFDVKD. The V gene lost 7 bases and the J gene lost 1 base, with 12 bases spanning the gap.

The V gene is TRBV10-3, the J gene TRBJ2-3; D is tentatively TRBD1 or TRBD2 (6 bases each). This CDR3 spans 15 amino acids. CDR1 and CDR2 (germline): ENHRY, SYGVKD. The V end was cut by 0 bases, the J end by 2 bases, with 9 bases between. The CDR3 here is CAISESGGDTDTQYF. The CDR3 DNA follows: TGTGCCATCAGTGAGTCCGGGGGCGACACAGATACGCAGTATTTT.

The V and J genes are TRBV11-3 and TRBJ1-2; TRBD1 might be the D (5 bases). Germline CDR1 SGHNT, CDR2 YENEEA. V was pared by 3 bases and J by 4 bases, with 15 bases between. The CDR3 has 15 amino acids. CDR3 bases: TGTGCCAGCAGCTTTCGGGGGGACGATAGCTATGGCTACACCTTC. Translating it yields CASSFRGDDSYGYTF.